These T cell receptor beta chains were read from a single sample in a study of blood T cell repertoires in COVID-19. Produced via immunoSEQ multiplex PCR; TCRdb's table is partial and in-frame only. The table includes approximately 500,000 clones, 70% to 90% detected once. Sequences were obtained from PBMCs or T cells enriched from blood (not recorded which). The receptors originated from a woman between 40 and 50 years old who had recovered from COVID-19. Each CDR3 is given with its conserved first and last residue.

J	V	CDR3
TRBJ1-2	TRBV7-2	CASSLDREGGYTF
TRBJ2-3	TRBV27	CASSLLAGFLDTQYF
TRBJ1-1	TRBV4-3	CASSQTDRATEAFF
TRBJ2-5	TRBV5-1	CASSLDPGQQETQYF
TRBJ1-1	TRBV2	CASRSGQLEAFF
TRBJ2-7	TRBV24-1	CATSDASGTGFHEQYF
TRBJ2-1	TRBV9	CASSVVIDNEQFF
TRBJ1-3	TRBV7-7	CASSNSGGGTSGNTIYF
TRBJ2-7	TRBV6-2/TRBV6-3	CASSYLGTSGVSYEQYF
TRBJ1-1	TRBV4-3	CASSQADRAEAFF
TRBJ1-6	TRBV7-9	CASNGQGNSPLHF
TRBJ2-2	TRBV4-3	CASSQDWRGQENTGELFF
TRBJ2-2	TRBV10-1	CASSETVNTGELFF
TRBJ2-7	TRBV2	CAGGLLSYEQYF
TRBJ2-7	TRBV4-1	CASSQVHTVADYEQYF
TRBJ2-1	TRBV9	CASSVGVTYNEQFF
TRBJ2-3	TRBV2	CASSTQGGADTQYF
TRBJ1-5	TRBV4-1	CASSQDGQGQPQHF
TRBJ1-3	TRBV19	CASSIDAASGSGNTIYF
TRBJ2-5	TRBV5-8	CAGGLAGVLGETQYF
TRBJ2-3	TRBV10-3	CAISDRLGTDTQYF
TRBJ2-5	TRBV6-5	CASSYPTTSGRETQYF
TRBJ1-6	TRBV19	CASSMATGSISPLHF
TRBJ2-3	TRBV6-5	CASTRAETDTQYF
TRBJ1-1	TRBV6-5	CASRAPTTYTEAFF
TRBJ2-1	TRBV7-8	CASSFLVAGEYNEQFF
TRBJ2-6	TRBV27	CASSISGTPPTGANVLTF
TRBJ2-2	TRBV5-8	CASSLQLGTGELFF
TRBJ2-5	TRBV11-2	CASSLSTGGQETQYF
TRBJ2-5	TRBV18	CASSSGRGFGKETQYF
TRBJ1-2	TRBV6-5	CASTVGPGGGYTF
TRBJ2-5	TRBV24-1	CATSSRLAGGGETQYF
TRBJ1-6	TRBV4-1	CASSQGGAYNSPLHF
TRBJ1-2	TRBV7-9	CASSLMGRENYGYTF
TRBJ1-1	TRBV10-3	CAIRGGQGRTEAFF
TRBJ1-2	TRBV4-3	CASSQQTGEMSGYTF
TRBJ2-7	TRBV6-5	CASSPKRGAHEQYF
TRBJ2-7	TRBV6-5	CASSWGDSSYEQYF
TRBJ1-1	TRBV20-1	CSASHGQSEAFF
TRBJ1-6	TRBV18	CASSPTGIAPLHF
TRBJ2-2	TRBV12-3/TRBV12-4	CASSLQGIGELFF
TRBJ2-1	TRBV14	CASSLSGTGYNEQFF
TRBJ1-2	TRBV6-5	CASLQTPRDYGYTF
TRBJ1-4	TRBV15	CATSTLPGQDNEKLFF
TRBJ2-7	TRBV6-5	CASSNKRYEQYF
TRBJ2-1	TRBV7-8	CASSLDLREGSYNEQFF
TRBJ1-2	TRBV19	CASRQTPSNYGYTF
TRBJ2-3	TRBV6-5	CASSSVLKRPDTQYF
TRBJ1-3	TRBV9	CASSVELGRRSGNTIYF
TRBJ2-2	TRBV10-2	CASSVGRELFF